A single sample gave rise to the 29 T cell receptor beta chains below, sequenced in a study of blood T cell repertoires in COVID-19. Only in-frame clones appear in the TCRdb table, and some are missing; sequencing was by immunoSEQ multiplex PCR. The sample has some 130,000 clones, approximately 86% seen once; the top ten hold about an eighth. Sequenced: peripheral blood. Source of these receptors: a woman in her 70s with COVID-19, enrolled during active disease.

V usage is TRBV5-6 and J usage is TRBJ1-3; no definite D call. Per the germline V gene, CDR1 is SGHDT and CDR2 is YYEEEE. V lost 4 bases to trimming and J lost 0 bases, with 8 bases between them. CDR3 size: 14 residues. CDR3 in amino acids: CASSGPGSGNTIYF. Written as DNA, the CDR3 is TGTGCCAGCAGCGGGCCCGGCTCTGGAAACACCATATATTTT.

The genes are TRBV3-1 (or the pseudogene TRBV3-2) and TRBJ2-3; 7 positions agree with TRBD1. This CDR3 is 17 amino acids long. Germline CDR1 and CDR2: LGHDT and YNNKEL (reference sequence). V was pared by 4 bases and J by 0 bases, with 10 bases of the junction left unmatched. The CDR3 nucleotides read TGTGCCAGCAGCCCACGACAGGGCCCCCTTAGCACAGATACGCAGTATTTT. Its translation is CASSPRQGPLSTDTQYF.

The J gene is TRBJ2-2, the V gene TRBV3-1 (or the pseudogene TRBV3-2); TRBD1 matches at 10 bases. This CDR3 has 15 amino acids. Germline values: CDR1 LGHDT, CDR2 YNNKEL (reference sequence). V was clipped by 6 bases and J by 2 bases; unmatched bases: 3. The CDR3: CASRGDRGNTGELFF. The DNA for the CDR3 is TGTGCCAGCAGAGGGGACAGGGGTAACACCGGGGAGCTGTTTTTT.

CDR3: CASSSRTTEKLFF. The CDR3 coding sequence is TGTGCCAGCAGCTCCAGGACAACCGAAAAACTGTTTTTT. This chain uses TRBV5-6 with TRBJ1-4, with D possibly matching TRBD1 (5 bases). Germline V lookup: CDR1 SGHDT, CDR2 YYEEEE. The CDR3 runs 13 residues. The V end lost 3 bases, the J end lost 8 bases, and 11 bases lay between the germline ends. The full variable domain, with the rest looked up from reference TRBV5-6 and TRBJ1-4, is DAGVTQSPTHLIKTRGQQVTLRCSPKSGHDTVSWYQQALGQGPQFIFQYYEEEERQRGNFPDRFSGHQFPNYSSELNVNALLLGDSALYLCASSSRTTEKLFFGSGTQLSVL.

In this sample, this clone turned up a few times. The chain is built from TRBV6-5 and TRBJ1-4, with 9 bases lining up with TRBD1. The CDR3 spans 15 residues. The ends lost 6 bases at V and 5 bases at J; junction bases unmatched: 7. CDR1 and CDR2 (germline): MNHEY, SVGAGI. The CDR3, as DNA: TGTGCCAGCAGGGGTTTCGGGACAGGGAATGAAAAACTGTTTTTT. The encoded protein is CASRGFGTGNEKLFF.

To note about this clone: Different DNA sequences within this sample yield the same CDR3. The rearrangement joins TRBV30 to TRBJ1-1, with a weak D call TRBD1 (6 bases). Trimming shortened V by 0 bases and J by 2 bases, and 7 bases separated the two germline ends. In germline, CDR1 is GTSNPN, CDR2 SVGIG (reference sequence). The CDR3 has 13 residues. The CDR3 DNA is TGTGCCTGGAGTGTACAGGGAAACACTGAAGCTTTCTTT. This encodes CAWSVQGNTEAFF. The full variable domain, rest sourced from reference TRBV30 and TRBJ1-1, is SQTIHQWPATLVQPVGSPLSLECTVEGTSNPNLYWYRQAAGRGLQLLFYSVGIGQISSEVPQNLSASRPQDRQFILSSKKLLLSDSGFYLCAWSVQGNTEAFFGQGTRLTVV.

This chain joins TRBV2 and TRBJ2-5, with TRBD2 matching over 11 bases. Per the germline V gene, CDR1 is SNHLY and CDR2 is FYNNEI. The trim removed 6 bases at V and 1 base at J, leaving 4 bases unmatched. This CDR3 is 15 amino acids long. The CDR3 DNA reads TGTGCCAGCAGCCTACTAGCGGGGGTCCAAGAGACCCAGTACTTC. This translates into CASSLLAGVQETQYF. Full variable domain (outside the CDR3, taken from reference TRBV2 and TRBJ2-5): EPEVTQTPSHQVTQMGQEVILRCVPISNHLYFYWYRQILGQKVEFLVSFYNNEISEKSEIFDDQFSVERPDGSNFTLKIRSTKLEDSAMYFCASSLLAGVQETQYFGPGTRLLVL.

V usage is TRBV19 and J usage is TRBJ2-7; a possible D gene is TRBD1 (6 bases). V was pared by 9 bases and J by 4 bases, with 16 bases between. CDR3 length: 13 amino acids. Germline loops: CDR1 LNHDA, CDR2 SQIVND (reference sequence). The CDR3: CASKEQGSYEQYF. CDR3 sequence (DNA): TGTGCCAGCAAGGAGCAGGGGTCTTACGAGCAGTACTTC. Full variable domain (rest looked up from reference TRBV19 and TRBJ2-7): DGGITQSPKYLFRKEGQNVTLSCEQNLNHDAMYWYRQDPGQGLRLIYYSQIVNDFQKGDIAEGYSVSREKKESFPLTVTSAQKNPTAFYLCASKEQGSYEQYFGPGTRLTVT.

CDR3 sequence (DNA): TGTGCCAGCAGCTTAGGGGACAGGGGGACTGAAGCTTTCTTT. It translates to CASSLGDRGTEAFF. V usage is TRBV7-2 and J usage is TRBJ1-1, with 11 bases that match TRBD1. Germline V gives CDR1 SGHTA, CDR2 FQGNSA. V gave up 1 base and J gave up 5 bases; unmatched junction bases: 0. The CDR3 consists of 14 residues.

The chain recombines TRBV28 with TRBJ2-1; D may be TRBD2 (5 bases). V was shortened by 6 bases and J by 5 bases, with 17 bases between the two germline ends. This CDR3 comprises 15 residues. The V gene's germline CDR1 is MDHEN and CDR2 SYDVKM. CDR3 loop: CASSSTGISHNEQFF. DNA for the CDR3: TGTGCCAGCAGCTCCACGGGAATAAGCCACAATGAGCAGTTCTTC.

This clone was picked up a small number of times. The chain links TRBV6-1 to TRBJ1-6; D not resolved. Between the trimmed V and J ends, which lost 3 bases and 9 bases, there was a span of 15 bases. Germline assignment: CDR1 MNHNS and CDR2 SASEGT. The CDR3 has 15 residues. The CDR3 DNA is TGTGCCAGCAGTGAGACCAGCTGGCCTAGTTCACCCCTCCACTTT. It yields the protein CASSETSWPSSPLHF.

The CDR3: CASSSSDRGQGQPQHF. The CDR3 region has the DNA TGCGCCAGCAGTTCCTCGGACAGGGGGCAGGGTCAGCCCCAGCATTTT. This chain connects TRBV10-1 to TRBJ1-5; 11 nucleotides align to TRBD1. Per the germline V gene, CDR1 is WNHNN and CDR2 is SYGVQD (reference sequence). The CDR3 extends over 16 amino acids. V trimming: 5 bases; J trimming: 6 bases; junction bases outside the gene matches: 9.

This clone occurred a few times. The chain is built from TRBV13 and TRBJ2-3, with 7 bases identical to TRBD1. The V segment lost 5 bases and the J segment 3 bases; nucleotides outside the gene matches: 11. This CDR3 region has 16 residues. Germline V lookup: CDR1 PRHDT, CDR2 FYEKMQ (reference sequence). The CDR3 is CASSPPEQGRTDTQYF. The CDR3 DNA is TGTGCCAGCAGCCCCCCCGAACAGGGGAGAACAGATACGCAGTATTTT. Supplemented by reference TRBV13 and TRBJ2-3, the full variable domain reads AAGVIQSPRHLIKEKRETATLKCYPIPRHDTVYWYQQGPGQDPQFLISFYEKMQSDKGSIPDRFSAQQFSDYHSELNMSSLELGDSALYFCASSPPEQGRTDTQYFGPGTRLTVL.

This chain uses TRBV5-1 with TRBJ2-7, with D possibly TRBD2 on 6 matching bases. V was clipped by 0 bases and J by 2 bases, with 9 bases between them. Germline V CDR1 and CDR2: SGHRS, YFSETQ. This CDR3 contains 14 residues. The CDR3 nucleotides read TGCGCCAGCAGCTTGGCGGGGGAGCCCTACGAGCAGTACTTC. Encoded protein: CASSLAGEPYEQYF.

This clone showed up just once. The chain couples TRBV4-1 to TRBJ1-2, with D perhaps matching TRBD1 (6 bases). Germline CDR1 MGHRA, CDR2 YSYEKL. V was shortened by 3 bases and J by 5 bases, with 13 bases between the two germline ends. There are 14 residues in the CDR3. CDR3 coding DNA: TGCGCCAGCAGCCAGAATCAACAGGGTTATGGCTACACCTTC. This codes for CASSQNQQGYGYTF.

As DNA, the CDR3 is TGTGCCAGCAGCTTCGCAGACAGGGGAATAGGTGGCTACACCTTC. Its protein product is CASSFADRGIGGYTF. The V and J genes are TRBV5-4 and TRBJ1-2; 8 bases line up with TRBD1. V trimming: 2 bases; J trimming: 7 bases; junction bases outside the gene matches: 10. From germline, CDR1 is SGHNT and CDR2 YYREEE (reference sequence). The CDR3 totals 15 residues. Supplemented by reference TRBV5-4 and TRBJ1-2, the full variable domain reads ETGVTQSPTHLIKTRGQQVTLRCSSQSGHNTVSWYQQALGQGPQFIFQYYREEENGRGNFPPRFSGLQFPNYSSELNVNALELDDSALYLCASSFADRGIGGYTFGSGTRLTVV.

The chain joins TRBV19 to TRBJ1-5, with D perhaps matching TRBD1 (5 bases). V was clipped by 0 bases and J by 2 bases, with 8 bases between them. The CDR3 has 15 residues. The germline gives CDR1 LNHDA, CDR2 SQIVND (reference sequence). The CDR3 DNA follows: TGTGCCAGTAGTATAGACCAGGGTCGCAATCAGCCCCAGCATTTT. Amino acid sequence: CASSIDQGRNQPQHF.

This rearrangement joins TRBV6-6 to TRBJ1-1; D is unresolved. Between the trimmed V and J ends, which lost 2 bases and 1 base, there was a span of 2 bases. The CDR3 length is 12 residues. Germline V gene lookup returns CDR1 MNHNY and CDR2 SVGAGI (reference sequence). Here the CDR3 reads CASSYRNTEAFF. DNA for the CDR3: TGTGCCAGCAGTTACCGGAACACTGAAGCTTTCTTT.

The chain uses TRBV3-1 (or the pseudogene TRBV3-2) and TRBJ2-3; 10 nucleotides agree with TRBD2. Germline V gene sequence: CDR1 LGHDT, CDR2 YNNKEL (reference sequence). With 5 bases clipped from V and 4 bases from J, the junction kept 9 bases outside the gene matches. This CDR3 is built from 16 residues. This CDR3 is CASSSSGTSVADTQYF. CDR3 bases: TGTGCCAGCAGCTCCTCCGGGACTAGCGTGGCAGATACGCAGTATTTT.

The rearrangement uses TRBV5-1 and TRBJ1-4; 8 nucleotides line up with TRBD1. The CDR3 extends over 15 amino acids. Per the germline V gene, CDR1 is SGHRS and CDR2 is YFSETQ. Trimming cost V 3 bases and J 5 bases; bases outside gene matches: 6. This CDR3 is CASSSTGEGNEKLFF. As DNA, the CDR3 is TGCGCCAGCAGCTCGACAGGGGAAGGGAATGAAAAACTGTTTTTT.

This chain uses TRBV2 with TRBJ1-5; no clear D gene. Germline CDR1 is SNHLY and CDR2 is FYNNEI. The CDR3 sequence is 13 residues long. The V end lost 3 bases, the J end lost 2 bases, and 5 bases lay between the germline ends. CDR3 DNA sequence: TGTGCCAGCAGTGATATCGGCAATCAGCCCCAGCATTTT. It yields the protein CASSDIGNQPQHF.

Here the CDR3 reads CASSSGGTGGKKLFF. In DNA, the CDR3 is TGTGCCAGCAGTTCCGGGGGGACAGGGGGCAAAAAACTGTTTTTT. V gene TRBV5-6 combines with J gene TRBJ1-4, with TRBD1 identical over 12 bases. Germline loops: CDR1 SGHDT, CDR2 YYEEEE. The CDR3 contains 15 residues. Trimming at V came to 5 bases and at J to 9 bases, leaving 8 bases not matched to a gene. Complete variable domain (other parts from reference TRBV5-6 and TRBJ1-4): DAGVTQSPTHLIKTRGQQVTLRCSPKSGHDTVSWYQQALGQGPQFIFQYYEEEERQRGNFPDRFSGHQFPNYSSELNVNALLLGDSALYLCASSSGGTGGKKLFFGSGTQLSVL.

The rearrangement links TRBV29-1 to TRBJ2-7, with TRBD2 matching over 13 bases. Germline V gene sequence: CDR1 SQVTM, CDR2 ANQGSEA. The CDR3 is made up of 15 amino acids. V lost 4 bases and J lost 3; bases outside the gene matches: 6. In nucleotides, the CDR3 is TGCAGCGTTGTTACTAGCGGGGGGGGTATCTACGAGCAGTACTTC. Amino acid sequence: CSVVTSGGGIYEQYF.

V gene TRBV18 combines with J gene TRBJ2-5; 9 nucleotides align to TRBD2. The V and J ends lost 1 base and 3 bases, in that order; junction bases with no gene match: 9. The CDR3 spans 17 residues. CDR1 and CDR2 from the germline V gene are KGHSH and LQKENI. The CDR3 spells CASSPRSGGRREETQYF. CDR3 coding DNA: TGTGCCAGCTCACCACGGAGCGGGGGGCGGAGGGAAGAGACCCAGTACTTC. Together with reference TRBV18 and TRBJ2-5, the CDR3 gives the full variable domain: NAGVMQNPRHLVRRRGQEARLRCSPMKGHSHVYWYRQLPEEGLKFMVYLQKENIIDESGMPKERFSAEFPKEGPSILRIQQVVRGDSAAYFCASSPRSGGRREETQYFGPGTRLLVL.

This chain joins TRBV9 and TRBJ2-5, with a possible D match to TRBD1 (6 bases). This CDR3 is built from 16 residues. Trimming shortened V by 2 bases and J by 2 bases, and 16 bases separated the two germline ends. Germline V gene data show CDR1 as SGDLS and CDR2 as YYNGEE. CDR3 DNA: TGTGCCAGCAGCGTCGGCACAGGGCGATCTCAAGAGACCCAGTACTTC. This codes for CASSVGTGRSQETQYF.

This clone has only one observation. This sequence joins TRBV4-1 and TRBJ1-1; D is ambiguous. The CDR3 runs 14 residues. V shed 7 bases and J shed 0 bases, with 12 bases lying between them. Germline V lookup: CDR1 MGHRA, CDR2 YSYEKL. The CDR3 sequence: CASTSGIMNTEAFF. The CDR3 nucleotides are TGCGCCAGCACCTCAGGAATCATGAACACTGAAGCTTTCTTT.

The V and J genes are TRBV29-1 and TRBJ1-2, with 7 bases fitting TRBD1. Germline lookup yields CDR1 SQVTM and CDR2 ANQGSEA. V shed 6 bases, J shed 2 bases, and the junction held 6 bases outside the gene matches. The CDR3 covers 13 residues. The CDR3 here is CSVRTGLNYGYTF. The CDR3 nucleotides read TGCAGCGTACGGACAGGCCTCAACTATGGCTACACCTTC.

V usage is TRBV7-3 and J usage is TRBJ2-1; TRBD2 aligns across 11 bases. The CDR3 has 15 residues. V was pared by 4 bases and J by 7 bases, with 6 bases of the junction left unmatched. Germline CDR1 is SGHTA and CDR2 is FQGTGA. CDR3 sequence reads: CASSSLAGGLNEQFF. CDR3 nucleotide sequence: TGTGCCAGCAGCTCCCTAGCGGGGGGCCTTAATGAGCAGTTCTTC.

This chain links TRBV19 with TRBJ2-3, with 13 bases identical to TRBD2. J lost 5 bases, V lost 5 bases, and 7 bases had no gene match. The CDR3 length is 16 residues. CDR1 and CDR2 (germline): LNHDA, SQIVND (reference sequence). The CDR3 DNA follows: TGTGCCAGTAGTGGCCGGACTAGCGGGGGAGGAGATACGCAGTATTTT. This gives the protein CASSGRTSGGGDTQYF.